A selection of T cell receptor beta chains follows, all from one sample in a study of cytotoxic CD8 clonotypes in ibrutinib-treated CLL. TCRdb keeps only in-frame clones here, not all; method: immunoSEQ multiplex PCR. The sample has about 57,000 clones; roughly 50% are singletons. The sequencing here drew on PBMCs, taken after 24 months of ibrutinib treatment. The origin of the receptors is a human donor with chronic lymphocytic leukemia. The CDR3 runs from the conserved cysteine through the conserved F or W. A D gene is named only where the DNA matches it firmly. A clone size is listed for some rows: how often the clone was seen (once, few, many), or a class if it is expanded.

cdr3_aa,cdr3_nt,j_call,v_call,d_call,clone_size
CASSSGTGSHETQYF,TGTGCCAGTAGTAGCGGGACAGGGTCTCATGAGACCCAGTACTTC,TRBJ2-5,TRBV19,TRBD1,once
CASNSGTSYNEQFF,TGTGCCAGTAATAGCGGGACCTCCTACAATGAGCAGTTCTTC,TRBJ2-1,TRBV19,TRBD2,-
CATSKYAGGPQETQYF,TGTGCCACCAGCAAGTACGCGGGGGGCCCCCAAGAGACCCAGTACTTC,TRBJ2-5,TRBV15,TRBD2,-
CASRTGKSTNEKLFF,TGTGCCAGCAGGACAGGGAAGTCAACTAATGAAAAACTGTTTTTT,TRBJ1-4,TRBV19,TRBD1,-
CSLQRAYEQYF,TGCAGTCTACAGCGGGCCTACGAGCAGTACTTC,TRBJ2-7,TRBV20-1,-,-
CASSPLGGGSNEQFF,TGCGCCAGCAGCCCCCTCGGAGGGGGTAGCAATGAGCAGTTCTTC,TRBJ2-1,TRBV4-1,-,-
CASSGQVEQYF,TGTGCCAGCAGTGGACAGGTCGAGCAGTACTTC,TRBJ2-7,TRBV13,TRBD1,-
CASSPPPERSQFYGYTF,TGTGCCAGCAGCCCCCCACCGGAACGCAGCCAGTTCTATGGCTACACCTTC,TRBJ1-2,TRBV21-1,-,-
CASYLPPGGYTF,TGTGCCTCCTACCTTCCCCCAGGTGGCTACACCTTC,TRBJ1-2,TRBV28,-,few
CASNLLGGTSGYNEQFF,TGTGCCAGCAACCTCCTCGGGGGGACTAGCGGTTACAATGAGCAGTTCTTC,TRBJ2-1,TRBV25-1,TRBD2,-
CASTITSGQETQYF,TGTGCCAGCACTATAACTAGCGGCCAAGAGACCCAGTACTTC,TRBJ2-5,TRBV2,TRBD2,-
CASTSTPRVSYNEQFF,TGTGCCAGCACCTCGACTCCCAGGGTGTCCTACAATGAGCAGTTCTTC,TRBJ2-1,TRBV28,-,-
CASSLGTYRGDEQFF,TGTGCCAGCAGCCTCGGGACTTACCGGGGTGATGAGCAGTTCTTC,TRBJ2-1,TRBV7-7,-,few
CASSPIAKNIQYF,TGTGCCAGCTCACCGATAGCCAAAAACATTCAGTACTTC,TRBJ2-4,TRBV18,-,few
CASSLGPGQGTDTQYF,TGTGCCAGCAGCTTAGGGCCCGGACAGGGAACAGATACGCAGTATTTT,TRBJ2-3,TRBV7-6,TRBD1,-
CASSVGGVGAGGYTF,TGTGCCAGCAGCGTAGGGGGTGTCGGGGCCGGAGGCTACACCTTC,TRBJ1-2,TRBV9,-,few